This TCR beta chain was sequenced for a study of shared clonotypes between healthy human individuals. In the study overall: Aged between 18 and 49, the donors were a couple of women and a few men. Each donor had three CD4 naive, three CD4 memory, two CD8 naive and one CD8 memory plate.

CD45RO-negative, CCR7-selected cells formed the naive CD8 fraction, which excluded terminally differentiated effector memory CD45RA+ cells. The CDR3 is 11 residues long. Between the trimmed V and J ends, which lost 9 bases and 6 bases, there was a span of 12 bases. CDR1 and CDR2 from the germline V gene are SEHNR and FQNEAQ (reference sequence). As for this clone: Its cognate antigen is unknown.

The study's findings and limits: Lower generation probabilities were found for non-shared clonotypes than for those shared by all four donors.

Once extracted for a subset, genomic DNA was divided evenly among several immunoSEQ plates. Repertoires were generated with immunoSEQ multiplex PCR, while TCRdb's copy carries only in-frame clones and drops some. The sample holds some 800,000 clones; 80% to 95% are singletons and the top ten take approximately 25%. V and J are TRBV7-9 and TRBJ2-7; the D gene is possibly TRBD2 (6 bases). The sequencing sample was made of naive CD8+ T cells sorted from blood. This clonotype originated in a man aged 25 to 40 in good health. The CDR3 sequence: CASRGIFEQYF. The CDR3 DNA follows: TGTGCCAGTCGGGGGATCTTCGAGCAGTACTTC.